These T cell receptor beta chains were read from a single sample in a study of blood T cell repertoires in COVID-19. Only in-frame clones appear in the TCRdb table, and some are missing; sequencing was by immunoSEQ multiplex PCR. The table lists some 70,000 clones, 90% of them singletons. The source material was peripheral blood. Source of these receptors: a man in his fifties with COVID-19, enrolled during active disease. CDR3s include the opening cysteine and the closing phenylalanine or tryptophan. The order of the fields is V gene, clone size, J gene, D gene, CDR3 DNA, CDR3 protein. D genes are given only for firm matches. The size field is filled for only some rows; it gives once, few, many or a size class.

TRBV2	.	TRBJ2-3	.	TGTGCCAGCAGTGAAGAATCAGCAGATACGCAGTATTTT	CASSEESADTQYF
TRBV7-2	.	TRBJ1-5	.	TGTGCCAGCAGCTTAGACGCAGGGAGGTCTCGGGCCCAGCATTTT	CASSLDAGRSRAQHF
TRBV9	.	TRBJ1-2	TRBD1	TGTGCCAGCAGCCCCCGGACAGGGGAGAATGGCTACACCTTC	CASSPRTGENGYTF
TRBV2	.	TRBJ2-2	TRBD1	TGTGCCAGCAACCCCATGACAGGGCGTTACACCGGGGAGCTGTTTTTT	CASNPMTGRYTGELFF
TRBV6-5	.	TRBJ2-7	TRBD2	TGTGCCAGCACAACACTAGCGGGGTCCTACGAGCAGTACTTC	CASTTLAGSYEQYF
TRBV24-1	.	TRBJ2-5	TRBD1	TGTGCCACCAGTGATTTCCAGGGGGTCCAGGAGACCCAGTACTTC	CATSDFQGVQETQYF
TRBV5-1	few	TRBJ1-2	.	TGCGCCAGCAGCGTGGACCTACTGAACTATGGCTACACCTTC	CASSVDLLNYGYTF
TRBV10-3	.	TRBJ1-3	.	TGTGCCATCAGACAGGGAGGGACTGGAAACACCATATATTTT	CAIRQGGTGNTIYF
TRBV19	few	TRBJ1-1	TRBD1	TGTGCCAGTAGTGTAACAGGGGCCCGGGGCACTGAAGCTTTCTTT	CASSVTGARGTEAFF
TRBV5-1	once	TRBJ1-4	.	TGCGCCAGCAGGCGGGAGACAAATGAAAAACTGTTTTTT	CASRRETNEKLFF
TRBV3-1/TRBV3-2	once	TRBJ1-2	.	TGTGCCAGCAGCCATCCTCAGGGAGGATATGGCTACACCTTC	CASSHPQGGYGYTF
TRBV6-2/TRBV6-3	.	TRBJ1-3	.	TGTGCCAGCAGTTCAGGGTTTGGAAACACCATATATTTT	CASSSGFGNTIYF
TRBV4-1	.	TRBJ1-1	.	TGCGCCAGCAGTCTCGACAGTCAGAACACTGAAGCTTTCTTT	CASSLDSQNTEAFF
TRBV19	.	TRBJ2-7	TRBD1	TGTGCCAGTCGGCGGACAGGGTCAACCTACGAGCAGTACTTC	CASRRTGSTYEQYF
TRBV6-2/TRBV6-3	once	TRBJ2-7	TRBD2	TGTGCCAGCAGTTACCCCTCGGCGGGAGGGGAATACGAGCAGTACTTC	CASSYPSAGGEYEQYF
TRBV19	.	TRBJ1-5	TRBD1	TGTGCCAGTAGTCTCGGGACAGGGGTAGGGTCGGACAATCAGCCCCAGCATTTT	CASSLGTGVGSDNQPQHF
TRBV9	.	TRBJ2-5	.	TGTGCCAGCAGCGCACAAGAGACCCAGTACTTC	CASSAQETQYF
TRBV30	.	TRBJ1-6	TRBD1	TGTGCCTGGGCGCCGGGACAGGGAGATTCACCCCTCCACTTT	CAWAPGQGDSPLHF
TRBV24-1	.	TRBJ2-7	.	TGTGCCACCACCCCGGACAGAACGGGGGAGCAGTACTTC	CATTPDRTGEQYF
TRBV5-1	once	TRBJ2-3	TRBD2	TGCGCCAGCAGCTGGCCCGGGACTAGCGGGGCGGTGGATACGCAGTATTTT	CASSWPGTSGAVDTQYF
TRBV7-2	once	TRBJ2-7	.	TGTGCCAGCAGCTTAGAGTGGAGCTCCTACGAGCAGTACTTC	CASSLEWSSYEQYF
TRBV18	.	TRBJ2-1	TRBD2	TGTGCCAGCTCACCTACCCCTAGCGGGAGTGACGAGCAGTTCTTC	CASSPTPSGSDEQFF
TRBV11-2	.	TRBJ2-5	TRBD1	TGTGCCAGTCTTACGAGGACAGGGTATGCAGAGACCCAGTACTTC	CASLTRTGYAETQYF
TRBV30	once	TRBJ2-3	.	TGTGCCTGGGGCGCAGGGGGCACAGATACGCAGTATTTT	CAWGAGGTDTQYF
TRBV28	.	TRBJ2-7	.	TGTGCCAGCGGACGCGGGGCCCCCCCTAGCTACGAGCAGTACTTC	CASGRGAPPSYEQYF
TRBV27	.	TRBJ2-6	TRBD1	TGTGCCAGCAGTTGGGTCCGGTCGACAGGGGATCCCTCTGGGGCCAACGTCCTGACTTTC	CASSWVRSTGDPSGANVLTF
TRBV6-2/TRBV6-3	.	TRBJ2-1	.	TGTGCCAGCAGTACTTACAATGAGCAGTTCTTC	CASSTYNEQFF
TRBV6-5	.	TRBJ1-2	.	TGTGCCAGCAGTTACTCTCGGGGGGCCCCCTATGGCTACACCTTC	CASSYSRGAPYGYTF
TRBV3-1/TRBV3-2	.	TRBJ2-2	.	TGTGCCAGCAGCCAAGATCCGGTTAACACCGGGGAGCTGTTTTTT	CASSQDPVNTGELFF
TRBV10-3	.	TRBJ2-7	.	TGTGCCATCAGTCTAAGCGGAGGCGACTACGAGCAGTACTTC	CAISLSGGDYEQYF
TRBV29-1	.	TRBJ2-1	TRBD2	TGCAGCGTTGAACCTAGACTAGCGGGGTACTACAATGAGCAGTTCTTC	CSVEPRLAGYYNEQFF
TRBV27	once	TRBJ1-2	TRBD1	TGTGCCAGCAGTTCCCGGGACAGAAATGGCTACACCTTC	CASSSRDRNGYTF
TRBV6-5	.	TRBJ1-2	TRBD1	TGTGCCAGCAGTTTCAACTCCGGGACAGGGGAAGGCTACACCTTC	CASSFNSGTGEGYTF
TRBV3-1/TRBV3-2	.	TRBJ1-2	TRBD1	TGTGCCAGCAGCGACCGGGACAGGGGTGGCTACACCTTC	CASSDRDRGGYTF
TRBV2	.	TRBJ2-7	TRBD1	TGTGCCATCCCGACCCCTGGACAGGGAAGATCCGAGCAGTACTTC	CAIPTPGQGRSEQYF
TRBV6-4	.	TRBJ2-2	.	TGTGCCAGCAGTGACAGTGGAGACACCGGGGAGCTGTTTTTT	CASSDSGDTGELFF
TRBV6-4	.	TRBJ2-2	.	TGTGCCAGCAGTGACATAGACACCGGGGAGCTGTTTTTT	CASSDIDTGELFF
TRBV6-5	.	TRBJ1-1	.	TGTGCCAGCAGGTCGACAGAGACTAACACTGAAGCTTTCTTT	CASRSTETNTEAFF
TRBV24-1	.	TRBJ2-5	.	TGTGCCACCAGTGATGTCTACGGGAACCAAGAGACCCAGTACTTC	CATSDVYGNQETQYF
TRBV29-1	.	TRBJ1-2	.	TGCAGCGTTCGCAGGGAGGGGGGCTATGGCTACACCTTC	CSVRREGGYGYTF
TRBV5-4	.	TRBJ2-1	TRBD1	TGTGCCAGCAGCTCAAAGGGACAGGGCTCCTACAATGAGCAGTTCTTC	CASSSKGQGSYNEQFF
TRBV5-5	.	TRBJ2-2	.	TGTGCCAGCAGCTGGGAGAGACTCCTGAACACCGGGGAGCTGTTTTTT	CASSWERLLNTGELFF
TRBV29-1	.	TRBJ2-7	TRBD2	TGCAGCGTTGGAACCCCTAGCGGGAGTGGGAGTAGGAGCGAGCAGTACTTC	CSVGTPSGSGSRSEQYF
TRBV6-2/TRBV6-3	once	TRBJ2-2	TRBD2	TGTGCCAGCAGTTACGGGCGCGGGAGGGGAATTAACCCCGGGGAGCTGTTTTTT	CASSYGRGRGINPGELFF
TRBV7-3	few	TRBJ1-5	.	TGTGCCAGCAGCTCCATTCAGCCCCAGCATTTT	CASSSIQPQHF
TRBV9	once	TRBJ2-1	TRBD2	TGTGCCAGCAGTAAATTACTAGCGGCAGAGGGTGAGCAGTTCTTC	CASSKLLAAEGEQFF
TRBV24-1	.	TRBJ2-5	TRBD2	TGTGCCACCAGTGAGGCCGGGGAGGGCGGCGGAGAGACCCAGTACTTC	CATSEAGEGGGETQYF
TRBV28	once	TRBJ2-7	TRBD1	TGTGCCAGCAGTGTGGACAGGGGCTACGAGCAGTACTTC	CASSVDRGYEQYF
TRBV14	.	TRBJ1-3	TRBD1	TGTGCCAGCAGCCTGCCGGGACAGGGGCTCGGAAACACCATATATTTT	CASSLPGQGLGNTIYF
TRBV19	.	TRBJ1-6	TRBD1	TGTGCCAGTAGTATAAATCACCCGGGACAGGGAAGGACCTCCTATAATTCACCCCTCCACTTT	CASSINHPGQGRTSYNSPLHF
TRBV24-1	.	TRBJ1-4	TRBD1	TGTGCCACCAGTGATCCAGAACAGGGGGCTTATCATGAAAAACTGTTTTTT	CATSDPEQGAYHEKLFF
TRBV10-3	.	TRBJ2-4	.	TGTGCCATCAGTGACCCAACGCCCCCCCAGGGTTCCAAAAACATTCAGTACTTC	CAISDPTPPQGSKNIQYF